This is a list of T cell receptor beta chains from one sample in a study of blood T cell repertoires in COVID-19. TCRdb keeps only in-frame clones here, not all; method: immunoSEQ multiplex PCR. Among 250,000 to 300,000 clones listed, 70% to 90% were seen once. The sample taken for sequencing was PBMCs or T cells enriched from blood (not recorded which). Receptors were obtained from a woman aged 50 to 65 who had recovered from COVID-19. Each CDR3 is given with its conserved first and last residue. The D gene is left open where the match is weak. Expanded clones get a size class; other rows say once, few or many, or leave the size out.

DNA: TGTGCCAGCAGTGAAGCGCGAACAGCTGGCACCTACGAGCAGTACTTC
CDR3: CASSEARTAGTYEQYF
size: .
J: TRBJ2-7
D: .
V: TRBV6-1

DNA: TGTGCCAGCAGCTCAACAGTGGGTGGCAATCAGCCCCAGCATTTT
CDR3: CASSSTVGGNQPQHF
size: .
J: TRBJ1-5
D: .
V: TRBV9

DNA: TGTGCCAGTTCCGGACAGGTGAACACCGGGGAGCTGTTTTTT
CDR3: CASSGQVNTGELFF
size: .
J: TRBJ2-2
D: TRBD1
V: TRBV18

DNA: TGTGCCATCGGGACAGGGAATTCACCCCTCCACTTT
CDR3: CAIGTGNSPLHF
size: .
J: TRBJ1-6
D: TRBD1
V: TRBV10-3

DNA: TGTGCCAGCCACAGGGACATTAACACTGAAGCTTTCTTT
CDR3: CASHRDINTEAFF
size: .
J: TRBJ1-1
D: .
V: TRBV2

DNA: TGTGCCAGCAGATACTACGGGACAGGGGTCGAAGCTTTCTTT
CDR3: CASRYYGTGVEAFF
size: .
J: TRBJ1-1
D: TRBD1
V: TRBV6-5

DNA: TGTGCCACCAGTGATTTGCCTTCAGGAACCTATGGCTACACCTTC
CDR3: CATSDLPSGTYGYTF
size: .
J: TRBJ1-2
D: .
V: TRBV24-1

DNA: TGTGCCAGCAGCTCTAACCTAGCGCGAGAGACCCAGTACTTC
CDR3: CASSSNLARETQYF
size: .
J: TRBJ2-5
D: .
V: TRBV3-1/TRBV3-2

DNA: TGTGCCAGTAGCCGCAGGGGGAAGGTGAACTATGGCTACACCTTC
CDR3: CASSRRGKVNYGYTF
size: .
J: TRBJ1-2
D: TRBD1
V: TRBV19

DNA: TGTGCCAGCAGCGTAAGCACTGCCGCCGAAGTAGGAAACACCATATATTTT
CDR3: CASSVSTAAEVGNTIYF
size: .
J: TRBJ1-3
D: .
V: TRBV9

DNA: TGTGCCAGCAGCACCCGGACTGAATCCTACGAGCAGTACTTC
CDR3: CASSTRTESYEQYF
size: .
J: TRBJ2-7
D: .
V: TRBV3-1/TRBV3-2

DNA: TGTGCCAGCAGCTTATACTCTAGCTCCTACAATGAGCAGTTCTTC
CDR3: CASSLYSSSYNEQFF
size: .
J: TRBJ2-1
D: .
V: TRBV7-3

DNA: TGTGCTAGTGGTTCTACAGGGGAACTAAATGAAAAACTGTTTTTT
CDR3: CASGSTGELNEKLFF
size: once
J: TRBJ1-4
D: TRBD1
V: TRBV12-5